This TCR beta chain was recorded in a study of OX40 agonist ivuxolimab in advanced cancers. Study-level information: Every 2 weeks, ivuxolimab was infused into the patients intravenously at between 0.01 and 10 mg/kg. Whole-study results and caveats: Clones of CD4+ and CD8+ blood T cells grew by week 6 at doses of 0.1 to 3.0 mg/kg.

Comment on this clone: Its antigen is not identified.

TCRdb's copy holds only in-frame clones and misses some; the assay was immunoSEQ multiplex PCR. The sample comprises roughly 87,000 clones, about 92% of which are singletons, and about 8% rests with the top ten. Trimming shortened V by 10 bases and J by 5 bases, and 14 bases separated the two germline ends. The CDR3 contains 12 residues. In germline, CDR1 is ENHRY, CDR2 SYGVKD. The receptor was isolated from an adult with an advanced solid tumor such as melanoma, head and neck, liver or kidney cancer. The rearrangement links TRBV10-3 to TRBJ1-2; tentative D call: TRBD1 (6 bases). Sequences were derived from CD4+ or CD8+ T cells sorted from blood, sampled in a trial of the OX40 agonist ivuxolimab. CDR3 loop: CASDGQQYGYTF. CDR3 nucleotides: TGTGCCAGCGACGGACAGCAGTATGGCTACACCTTC.